Below, 18 T cell receptor beta chains from the same sample are listed, as sequenced in a study of OX40 agonist ivuxolimab in advanced cancers. Some clones are missing from TCRdb's copy, which holds only in-frame ones; the method was immunoSEQ multiplex PCR. The sample consists of fewer than 70,000 clones, 86% of them appearing once. The sample here was CD4+ or CD8+ T cells sorted from blood, taken in a trial of the OX40 agonist ivuxolimab. These receptors were taken from an adult with an advanced solid tumor such as melanoma, head and neck, liver or kidney cancer.

This clone was detected only a few times. The chain combines TRBV11-1 with TRBJ2-5; D possibly corresponds to TRBD2 (6 bases). The length of the CDR3 is 14 residues. Germline V gene sequence: CDR1 SGHAT, CDR2 FQDESV (reference sequence). V lost 2 bases and J 4 bases, leaving 11 bases between the germline ends. DNA for the CDR3: TGTGCCAGCAGCTTACATGGGACTGGAGAGACCCAGTACTTC. Translating it yields CASSLHGTGETQYF.

This clone showed up just a few times. The chain employs TRBV5-4 and TRBJ1-1; D unresolved. The V gene's germline CDR1 is SGHNT and CDR2 YYREEE (reference sequence). Trimming stripped 0 bases from V and 3 bases from J, with 9 bases between. The CDR3 totals 14 residues. The CDR3 DNA sequence: TGTGCCAGCAGCTTGGTGGGGTACGACACTGAAGCTTTCTTT. Translation: CASSLVGYDTEAFF.

This chain uses TRBV6-5 with TRBJ1-1; D perhaps matches TRBD1 (5 bases). Trimming shortened V by 0 bases and J by 5 bases, and 10 bases separated the two germline ends. Germline CDR1 reads MNHEY; CDR2 reads SVGAGI. The CDR3 covers 14 residues. CDR3 sequence (DNA): TGTGCCAGCAGTTACTCGGGACGCGGGACTGAAGCTTTCTTT. Its translation: CASSYSGRGTEAFF.

V gene TRBV28 combines with J gene TRBJ1-2, with a weak D call TRBD1 (5 bases). V was cut by 6 bases and J by 2 bases, with 7 bases left in between. CDR1 and CDR2 from the germline V gene are MDHEN and SYDVKM. CDR3 length equals 12 residues. Written as DNA, the CDR3 is TGTGCCAGCAGCGCAGGGAACTATGGCTACACCTTC. Its translation: CASSAGNYGYTF.

The chain combines TRBV7-9 with TRBJ2-3; 15 nucleotides match TRBD2. Germline CDR1 and CDR2: SEHNR and FQNEAQ (reference sequence). This CDR3 comprises 17 residues. J lost 4 bases, V lost 4 bases, and 6 bases had no gene match. The CDR3 DNA sequence: TGTGCCAGCAGCTCGCACGGACTAGCGGGAGGGCCAGATACGCAGTATTTT. This codes for CASSSHGLAGGPDTQYF.

This clone was seen more than once but under ten times. The chain recombines TRBV5-1 with TRBJ2-7, with D hard to call. The germline CDR1 and CDR2 sequences are SGHRS and YFSETQ. The CDR3 loop spans 11 amino acids. With 4 bases removed from V and 5 bases from J, the gap between germline ends came to 7 bases. In DNA form, the CDR3 reads TGCGCCAGCAGCCTTCGGGACGAGCAGTACTTC. Amino acids: CASSLRDEQYF.

The chain links TRBV5-4 to TRBJ1-1, with no clear D. The CDR3 extends over 15 amino acids. Germline loops: CDR1 SGHNT, CDR2 YYREEE (reference sequence). With 0 bases removed from V and 0 bases from J, the gap between germline ends came to 9 bases. As DNA, the CDR3 is TGTGCCAGCAGCTTGGGCGGTCAGATGAACACTGAAGCTTTCTTT. This codes for CASSLGGQMNTEAFF.

The chain couples TRBV10-3 to TRBJ1-5; perhaps TRBD1 as D (6 bases). Germline assignment: CDR1 ENHRY and CDR2 SYGVKD. The CDR3 spans 15 residues. V lost 4 bases to trimming and J lost 4 bases, with 14 bases between them. The CDR3 reads CAISATTGKNQPQHF. The CDR3 nucleotides read TGTGCCATCAGTGCAACAACAGGGAAAAATCAGCCCCAGCATTTT.

Written as DNA, the CDR3 is TGTGCCAGCAGCCAGGGACTAGCGGGGGGCACAGATACGCAGTATTTT. As protein: CASSQGLAGGTDTQYF. The chain combines TRBV11-3 with TRBJ2-3; TRBD2 aligns across 14 bases. Germline trimming cut 5 bases from V and 1 base from J; bases unmatched to any gene: 2. The CDR3 consists of 16 residues. The V gene's germline CDR1 is SGHNT and CDR2 YENEEA.

The CDR3 loop reads CASSYSDGNSPLHF. The DNA of the CDR3 is TGTGCCAGCAGTTACTCGGACGGAAATTCACCCCTCCACTTT. The rearrangement joins TRBV6-6 to TRBJ1-6; D call uncertain. The V and J ends lost 0 bases and 7 bases respectively, with 7 bases between them. The CDR3 extends over 14 amino acids. Germline V lookup: CDR1 MNHNY, CDR2 SVGAGI (reference sequence).

The chain is built from TRBV6-1 and TRBJ1-2, with 9 positions matching TRBD1. J lost 4 bases, V lost 1 base, and 10 bases had no gene match. Germline V gene sequence: CDR1 MNHNS, CDR2 SASEGT. CDR3 size: 17 residues. CDR3 DNA sequence: TGTGCCAGCAGTGAAGGTCCTCCGGGACAGGGATTCTATGGCTACACCTTC. Encoded protein: CASSEGPPGQGFYGYTF.

The chain joins TRBV6-1 to TRBJ1-3; D ambiguous. The CDR3 covers 14 residues. Looked up from germline, CDR1 is MNHNS and CDR2 is SASEGT. V lost 2 bases, J lost 5 bases, and 10 bases lay in between. CDR3 bases: TGTGCCAGCAGTGAATGGAGGGCCCGAAACACCATATATTTT. Encoded protein: CASSEWRARNTIYF.

The chain combines TRBV5-6 with TRBJ2-7; 8 bases are shared with TRBD2. The CDR3 loop spans 13 amino acids. V shed 2 bases and J 9 bases; nucleotides not matched to a gene: 7. The germline V gene has CDR1 SGHDT and CDR2 YYEEEE. The chain's CDR3 is CASSLGSGDTQYF. Written as DNA, the CDR3 is TGTGCCAGCAGCTTAGGTAGCGGGGACACGCAGTACTTC.

The gene calls are TRBV18 and TRBJ2-5, with 10 bases fitting TRBD2. The CDR3 length is 14 residues. V lost 4 bases and J lost 3; bases outside the gene matches: 2. Germline loops: CDR1 KGHSH, CDR2 LQKENI. The CDR3: CASSLAGGEETQYF. The CDR3 DNA reads as TGTGCCAGCTCACTAGCGGGAGGAGAAGAGACCCAGTACTTC.

The CDR3 spells CAWSAFQGNAKTQYF. The CDR3 region has the DNA TGTGCCTGGAGTGCCTTCCAGGGTAACGCGAAGACCCAGTACTTC. The J gene is TRBJ2-5, the V gene TRBV30, with D perhaps matching TRBD1 (5 bases). Trimming took 1 base from V and 6 from J, leaving 18 bases between them. The CDR3 is 15 residues long. The V gene's germline CDR1 is GTSNPN and CDR2 SVGIG (reference sequence).

The V gene is TRBV5-6, the J gene TRBJ2-3; D unresolved. Trimming left V 1 base short and J 0 bases short, with 9 bases between. This CDR3 region has 15 residues. Germline assignment: CDR1 SGHDT and CDR2 YYEEEE. CDR3 region: CASSLITSSTDTQYF. CDR3 sequence (DNA): TGTGCCAGCAGCTTGATAACCTCTAGCACAGATACGCAGTATTTT.

In its sample, this clone was seen a few times. The chain carries TRBV29-1 and TRBJ2-7, with D perhaps matching TRBD1 (5 bases). Germline CDR1 SQVTM, CDR2 ANQGSEA. The CDR3 totals 12 residues. V was clipped by 0 bases and J by 8 bases, with 11 bases between them. The CDR3 DNA reads as TGCAGCGTTGAAGAGGCGAGACAGAAGCAGTACTTC. Amino acids: CSVEEARQKQYF.

The chain recombines TRBV29-1 with TRBJ1-4, with a possible D match to TRBD1 (5 bases). V was trimmed by 5 bases and J by 0 bases, leaving 7 bases between them. Germline lookup yields CDR1 SQVTM and CDR2 ANQGSEA. This CDR3 is 13 amino acids long. Here the CDR3 DNA reads TGCAGCGTTAAGACAGCAACTAATGAAAAACTGTTTTTT. This gives the protein CSVKTATNEKLFF.